One sample yielded the 20 T cell receptor beta chains listed below, sequenced in a study of regulatory T cells in long-lasting Graves disease. Time point indicated: newly diagnosed GD, antithyroid drugs for less than 3 months. PBMCs provided the RNA from which the TCR library was made. Through Arm-PCR of CDR3 regions and iRepertoire HTBI primers, TCR beta libraries were built. TCRdb used MiXCR to reprocess the multiplex PCR reads, holding one entry per CDR3 protein. The sample records about 540,000 distinct CDR3 sequences, roughly 14% being singletons. These records were also assigned to another study, of T cells in Graves' hyperthyroidism and ophthalmopathy.

Here the sequenced sample was peripheral blood mononuclear cells (PBMCs), taken at new diagnosis, from a patient treated with antithyroid drugs. These receptors all come from a man between 25 and 39 years old with Graves disease.

This clonotype was seen at least ten times. The rearrangement uses TRBV12-3 or TRBV12-4 and TRBJ2-1; D gene uncertain. Trimming took 2 bases from V and 15 from J, leaving 14 bases between them. This CDR3 has 12 amino acids. CDR3 in amino acids: CASSLSTDGLFF. CDR3 DNA: TGTGCCAGCAGTTTATCGACGGACGGTCTGTTCTTC.

V and J are TRBV18 and TRBJ2-5, with D perhaps TRBD2 (6 bases). The length of the CDR3 is 17 residues. V was trimmed by 6 bases and J by 5 bases, leaving 25 bases between them. CDR1 and CDR2 (germline): KGHSH, LQKENI. The CDR3 is CASSTFGVQPGGETQYF. The CDR3 DNA reads as TGTGCCAGCTCCACGTTTGGGGTGCAGCCCGGAGGGGAGACCCAGTACTTC.

With respect to this clonotype: A much larger clone sits a single nucleotide away, making a read error possible. The V and J genes are TRBV10-3 and TRBJ2-7; a possible D gene is TRBD2 (6 bases). The CDR3 spans 15 residues. Looked up from germline, CDR1 is ENHRY and CDR2 is SYGVKD. V was shortened by 6 bases and J by 5 bases, with 20 bases between the two germline ends. This CDR3 reads CAIRSLGRQRDEQYF. The CDR3 bases are TGTGCCATCAGGAGCCTGGGACGGCAGCGGGACGAGCAGTACTTC.

This clonotype was counted at least ten times. The V gene is TRBV18, the J gene TRBJ1-5, with D perhaps matching TRBD1 (6 bases). This CDR3 is built from 14 residues. Trimming stripped 2 bases from V and 5 bases from J, with 10 bases between. Germline V gene data show CDR1 as KGHSH and CDR2 as LQKENI. In DNA form, the CDR3 reads TGTGCCAGCTCACCAGGAGGGGGGTATCAGCCCCAGCATTTT. It specifies CASSPGGGYQPQHF.

This clonotype was counted at least ten times. The chain carries TRBV7-2 and TRBJ2-7, with D unresolved. The CDR3 sequence is 12 residues long. Germline lookup yields CDR1 SGHTA and CDR2 FQGNSA. Trimming took 3 bases from V and 6 from J, leaving 9 bases between them. CDR3 in DNA: TGTGCCAGCAGCTTTGCTTGGTCCGAGCAGTACTTC. The encoded protein is CASSFAWSEQYF. Full variable domain (outside the CDR3, taken from reference TRBV7-2 and TRBJ2-7): GAGVSQSPSNKVTEKGKDVELRCDPISGHTALYWYRQSLGQGLEFLIYFQGNSAPDKSGLPSDRFSAERTGGSVSTLTIQRTQQEDSAVYLCASSFAWSEQYFGPGTRLTVT.

The CDR3 here is CSASHPRGYEQYF. The DNA of the CDR3 is TGCAGTGCTTCCCACCCTCGGGGTTACGAGCAGTACTTC. The genes are TRBV20-1 and TRBJ2-7; tentatively, D is TRBD2 (5 bases). Trimming cost V 5 bases and J 4 bases, with 15 bases left between them. Germline V gene data show CDR1 as DFQATT and CDR2 as SNEGSKA (reference sequence). The CDR3 totals 13 residues.

This clonotype appeared many times. V usage is TRBV19 and J usage is TRBJ2-3; D is unresolved. CDR3 length equals 13 residues. Deletions cut 6 bases from V and 0 bases from J, with 7 bases between. Germline lookup yields CDR1 LNHDA and CDR2 SQIVND (reference sequence). CDR3 in DNA: TGTGCCAGTAGGTCCCATAGCACAGATACGCAGTATTTT. Its translation is CASRSHSTDTQYF.

This clonotype was detected ten times or more. V usage is TRBV6-1 and J usage is TRBJ2-3, with D perhaps matching TRBD2 (5 bases). The CDR3 is 13 residues long. Germline V gene lookup returns CDR1 MNHNS and CDR2 SASEGT. V dropped 2 bases and J dropped 4 bases, with 7 bases sitting between them. CDR3 nucleotides: TGTGCCAGCAGTGAAACGAGGGCAGATACGCAGTATTTT. It codes for CASSETRADTQYF.

This clonotype was counted a few times. The rearrangement joins TRBV7-2 to TRBJ1-1, with D tentatively TRBD1 (6 bases). The CDR3 consists of 15 residues. From germline, CDR1 is SGHTA and CDR2 FQGNSA. V was pared by 10 bases and J by 2 bases, with 20 bases between. The CDR3 region has the DNA TGTGCCACCGGGGGGGCGGGGAGGGTAAACACTGAAGCTTTCTTT. Protein sequence: CATGGAGRVNTEAFF.

This CDR3 reads CASSFRAVPLHF. The CDR3 DNA reads TGTGCCAGCAGCTTTAGGGCCGTTCCCCTCCACTTT. The V gene is TRBV5-6, the J gene TRBJ1-6; D gene ambiguous. Germline CDR1 SGHDT, CDR2 YYEEEE. This CDR3 is built from 12 residues. V shed 2 bases and J shed 13 bases, with 10 bases lying between them.

V gene TRBV2 combines with J gene TRBJ2-5; unclear D gene. V was clipped by 7 bases and J by 5 bases, with 11 bases between them. CDR1 is SNHLY and CDR2 is FYNNEI in the germline V gene. This CDR3 region has 12 residues. As DNA, the CDR3 is TGTGCCAGCACCGATCCCTGGGAGACCCAGTACTTC. This codes for CASTDPWETQYF.

Turning to this clonotype: A much larger clone is a single base away; this may be a read error. The J gene is TRBJ2-1, the V gene TRBV2; the D is unclear. This CDR3 has 15 amino acids. The V end lost 3 bases, the J end lost 5 bases, and 14 bases lay between the germline ends. Germline CDR1 is SNHLY and CDR2 is FYNNEI. The CDR3 region is CASSEFYSDDNEQFF. The CDR3 DNA follows: TGTGCCAGCAGTGAGTTCTACTCCGATGACAATGAGCAGTTCTTC.

This clonotype was seen repeatedly, ten times or more. The chain is built from TRBV20-1 and TRBJ2-1, with TRBD2 matching over 10 bases. This CDR3 has 14 amino acids. Germline CDR1 reads DFQATT; CDR2 reads SNEGSKA (reference sequence). After removal of 5 bases from V and 2 bases from J, the junction contained 3 bases not matched to a gene. CDR3 coding DNA: TGCAGTGCTCGGACTAGCGGTCCCTACAATGAGCAGTTCTTC. Translation: CSARTSGPYNEQFF.

This clonotype was counted many times. The chain recombines TRBV2 with TRBJ1-2, with a possible D match to TRBD1 (6 bases). CDR1 and CDR2 (germline): SNHLY, FYNNEI. V was shortened by 10 bases and J by 2 bases, with 17 bases between the two germline ends. The CDR3 spans 14 residues. CDR3 coding DNA: TGTGCCACCCTGCCAGGGGAGGGGAACTATGGCTACACCTTC. It specifies CATLPGEGNYGYTF.

This clonotype was found a few times. The CDR3 protein is CAWMDRGGGNQPQHF. The CDR3 nucleotides are TGTGCCTGGATGGACCGGGGAGGGGGCAATCAGCCCCAGCATTTT. This chain connects TRBV30 to TRBJ1-5; a possible D gene is TRBD1 (5 bases). This CDR3 has 15 residues. Per the germline V gene, CDR1 is GTSNPN and CDR2 is SVGIG (reference sequence). The V end was cut by 4 bases, the J end by 2 bases, with 15 bases between.

This clonotype occurred many times. V gene TRBV10-2 combines with J gene TRBJ2-7, with D perhaps TRBD1 or TRBD2 (6 bases each). Germline CDR1 and CDR2: WSHSY and SAAADI. V was clipped by 7 bases and J by 5 bases, with 18 bases between them. This CDR3 region has 14 residues. The CDR3, as DNA: TGCGCCAGCAAGGGGGGAGGACCCACTAACGAGCAGTACTTC. This gives the protein CASKGGGPTNEQYF.

Only one count was recorded for this clonotype. This may be a read error: a much more frequent sequence differs by one nucleotide. The chain is built from TRBV11-2 and TRBJ2-2; 8 nucleotides match TRBD1. The germline V gene encodes CDR1 SGHAT and CDR2 FQNNGV. The CDR3 runs 15 residues. CDR3 protein: CANSSRQGNTGEPFF. The CDR3 DNA reads TGTGCCAACAGCTCGAGACAGGGGAACACCGGGGAGCCGTTTTTT.

Regarding this clonotype: A read error may account for a junction end that differs from germline. The rearrangement links TRBV10-1 to TRBJ2-2; unclear D gene. Germline-derived CDR1 and CDR2 are WNHNN and SYGVQD (reference sequence). The CDR3 extends over 16 amino acids. CDR3 amino acids: CASSYELESIPGELFF. The CDR3 DNA reads TGTGCCAGCAGTTACGAGCTAGAATCAATCCCCGGGGAGCTGTTTTTT.

The chain couples TRBV19 to TRBJ1-2; D is ambiguous. Per the germline V gene, CDR1 is LNHDA and CDR2 is SQIVND (reference sequence). Deletions cut 3 bases from V and 0 bases from J, with 8 bases between. The CDR3 spans 14 residues. The CDR3 nucleotides are TGTGCCAGTAGTATCTGGGGAGCTAACTATGGCTACACCTTC. This codes for CASSIWGANYGYTF. The full variable domain, its missing parts supplied by reference TRBV19 and TRBJ1-2, is DGGITQSPKYLFRKEGQNVTLSCEQNLNHDAMYWYRQDPGQGLRLIYYSQIVNDFQKGDIAEGYSVSREKKESFPLTVTSAQKNPTAFYLCASSIWGANYGYTFGSGTRLTVV.

This clonotype was observed many times. J is TRBJ2-7 and V is TRBV11-2; 7 bases agree with TRBD2. The V and J ends lost 4 bases and 7 bases, in that order; junction bases with no gene match: 16. This CDR3 is built from 16 residues. CDR1 and CDR2 (germline): SGHAT, FQNNGV. The CDR3 DNA sequence: TGTGCCAGCAGCTATCGGTTAGCGGGCTTCCTGGAGGAGCAGTACTTC. It yields the protein CASSYRLAGFLEEQYF.